Presented here are 20 T cell receptor beta chains from one specimen sequenced in a study of T-cell memory formation after mild COVID-19. TCRdb passed the 5' RACE reads through MiXCR, listing each CDR3 protein once. Of hundreds of thousands of distinct CDR3 sequences in the sample, about 20% were seen once. Sequences were obtained from PBMCs or a T cell subset sorted from them (not recorded which). The source of these receptors is an adult woman who had mild COVID-19 (a few samples of this study predate the infection). Cell type and time point are not known.

J is TRBJ1-2 and V is TRBV20-1; maybe TRBD1 (5 bases). In germline, CDR1 is DFQATT, CDR2 SNEGSKA (reference sequence). Trimming shortened V by 0 bases and J by 4 bases, and 9 bases separated the two germline ends. The CDR3 runs to 13 residues. DNA of the CDR3: TGCAGTGCTAGAGAGGGGACGGGCTATGGCTACACCTTC. This translates into CSAREGTGYGYTF.

Comment on this clonotype: A junction boundary mismatches the germline segment, possibly from a read error. Here the CDR3 reads CASSPNLRREKNLFF. DNA of the CDR3: TGCGCCAGCAGCCCCAATTTAAGGCGGGAGAAAAACCTGTTTTTT. V usage is TRBV5-1 and J usage is TRBJ1-4; no clear D. Per germline, CDR1 SGHRS and CDR2 YFSETQ. The CDR3 length is 15 residues.

J is TRBJ2-1 and V is TRBV20-1, with 9 bases identical to TRBD2. With V trimmed by 0 bases and J by 4 bases, 4 bases remained unmatched. This CDR3 region has 15 residues. Germline values: CDR1 DFQATT, CDR2 SNEGSKA (reference sequence). The DNA of the CDR3 is TGCAGTGCTAGAGAGCTGAGCGGGGGGTACAATGAGCAGTTCTTC. This gives the protein CSARELSGGYNEQFF.

The chain joins TRBV7-9 to TRBJ1-4, with D possibly being TRBD1 (6 bases). The CDR3 sequence is 13 residues long. V was shortened by 5 bases and J by 4 bases, with 8 bases between the two germline ends. Germline V gene sequence: CDR1 SEHNR, CDR2 FQNEAQ (reference sequence). The CDR3 protein is CASSDRHNEKLFF. The CDR3 DNA reads as TGTGCCAGCAGCGACAGGCATAATGAAAAACTGTTTTTT.

The chain employs TRBV2 and TRBJ2-7; perhaps TRBD1 as D (5 bases). Germline V gene lookup returns CDR1 SNHLY and CDR2 FYNNEI. Trimming removed 6 bases from V and 2 bases from J, with 14 bases in between. The CDR3 loop spans 14 amino acids. The CDR3 protein is CASRQDGHTYEQYF. CDR3 nucleotide sequence: TGTGCCAGCAGACAGGACGGACACACCTACGAGCAGTACTTC.

The rearrangement links TRBV5-1 to TRBJ1-1, with 7 bases fitting TRBD1. Per the germline V gene, CDR1 is SGHRS and CDR2 is YFSETQ. The V gene end was trimmed by 2 bases and the J gene end by 6 bases; junction bases not matched to a gene: 7. The CDR3 runs 14 residues. The CDR3 sequence: CASSFGQARSEAFF. The DNA for the CDR3 is TGCGCCAGCAGCTTTGGACAGGCGCGCTCTGAAGCTTTCTTT.

This clonotype was counted a few times. The chain joins TRBV9 to TRBJ2-1; 10 bases are a match to TRBD2. Trimming cost V 0 bases and J 3 bases; bases outside gene matches: 6. The CDR3 runs 17 residues. Germline assignment: CDR1 SGDLS and CDR2 YYNGEE. The CDR3 DNA follows: TGTGCCAGCAGCGTAGCTTCTAGCGGGGGTCTCTACAATGAGCAGTTCTTC. Protein sequence: CASSVASSGGLYNEQFF. The whole variable domain, filled in from reference TRBV9 and TRBJ2-1, reads DSGVTQTPKHLITATGQRVTLRCSPRSGDLSVYWYQQSLDQGLQFLIQYYNGEERAKGNILERFSAQQFPDLHSELNLSSLELGDSALYFCASSVASSGGLYNEQFFGPGTRLTVL.

V is TRBV5-1 and J is TRBJ2-5; 12 nucleotides align to TRBD1. CDR3 length equals 15 residues. V trimming: 4 bases; J trimming: 2 bases; junction bases outside the gene matches: 3. Germline V gene data show CDR1 as SGHRS and CDR2 as YFSETQ. CDR3 loop: CASSGTGGKQETQYF. The CDR3 DNA is TGCGCCAGCAGCGGGACAGGGGGCAAACAAGAGACCCAGTACTTC.

This clonotype was detected only a few times. V and J are TRBV24-1 and TRBJ2-7; D call uncertain. This CDR3 region has 15 residues. Germline V lookup: CDR1 KGHDR, CDR2 SFDVKD. Trimming removed 4 bases from V and 3 bases from J, with 15 bases in between. This CDR3 reads CATSELVGGYYEQYF. CDR3 nucleotides: TGTGCCACCAGTGAACTTGTGGGCGGATACTACGAGCAGTACTTC.

The rearrangement uses TRBV18 and TRBJ2-7; maybe TRBD1 (5 bases). In germline, CDR1 is KGHSH, CDR2 LQKENI. V lost 6 bases and J lost 5, with 11 bases in between. The CDR3 runs to 12 residues. As DNA, the CDR3 is TGTGCCAGCTCGTCCGTGGACAACGAGCAGTACTTC. Translating it yields CASSSVDNEQYF. Full variable domain (missing parts from reference TRBV18 and TRBJ2-7): NAGVMQNPRHLVRRRGQEARLRCSPMKGHSHVYWYRQLPEEGLKFMVYLQKENIIDESGMPKERFSAEFPKEGPSILRIQQVVRGDSAAYFCASSSVDNEQYFGPGTRLTVT.

The chain employs TRBV5-1 and TRBJ2-2; D assignment may be TRBD1 or TRBD2 (5 bases each). This CDR3 is built from 18 residues. V lost 0 bases and J lost 6, with 21 bases in between. CDR1 and CDR2 (germline): SGHRS, YFSETQ. In DNA form, the CDR3 reads TGCGCCAGCAGCTTGGATATACGGGACGCCTTAGCCTCCGGGGAGCTGTTTTTT. This sequence encodes CASSLDIRDALASGELFF.

This clonotype was recorded a few times. V usage is TRBV15 and J usage is TRBJ2-3; D is unresolved. CDR1 is LNHNV and CDR2 is YYDKDF in the germline V gene (reference sequence). The CDR3 loop spans 15 amino acids. V lost 5 bases and J lost 3, with 15 bases in between. The CDR3 DNA reads as TGTGCCACCAGCGCCCTATTAGCTAAAACAGATACGCAGTATTTT. Translating gives CATSALLAKTDTQYF.

The CDR3 region is CSARVRGAQPSYEQYF. The CDR3, as DNA: TGCAGTGCTAGGGTTCGCGGGGCCCAGCCCTCCTACGAGCAGTACTTC. This chain joins TRBV20-1 and TRBJ2-7, with D maybe TRBD2 (6 bases). This CDR3 is built from 16 residues. Germline V gene lookup returns CDR1 DFQATT and CDR2 SNEGSKA (reference sequence). V gave up 3 bases and J gave up 0 bases, with 18 bases separating them.

V is TRBV12-3 or TRBV12-4 and J is TRBJ2-1; 11 positions match TRBD1. The J segment lost 7 bases and the V segment lost 6 bases, leaving 8 bases of the junction unmatched. The CDR3 is 15 amino acids. The CDR3 sequence: CASSTGTGGWNEQFF. The CDR3 DNA reads as TGTGCCAGCAGCACGGGGACAGGGGGTTGGAATGAGCAGTTCTTC.

V usage is TRBV11-2 and J usage is TRBJ2-1; the D gene is possibly TRBD2 (6 bases). CDR1 is SGHAT and CDR2 is FQNNGV in the germline V gene. Trimming cost V 5 bases and J 0 bases, with 14 bases left between them. This CDR3 is built from 16 residues. The CDR3 loop reads CASSVSGYSSYNEQFF. In DNA form, the CDR3 reads TGTGCCAGCAGCGTTAGCGGATACAGCTCCTACAATGAGCAGTTCTTC.

This rearrangement joins TRBV3-1 to TRBJ2-7; TRBD2 agrees at 8 bases. V trimming: 1 base; J trimming: 3 bases; junction bases outside the gene matches: 11. CDR3 length equals 17 residues. CDR1 and CDR2 (germline): LGHDT, YNNKEL (reference sequence). This CDR3 is CASSQATAWTSLYEQYF. In DNA, the CDR3 is TGTGCCAGCAGCCAAGCTACCGCGTGGACTAGCCTCTACGAGCAGTACTTC.

This clonotype was detected only a few times. CDR3 region: CASSLGGLAYEQYF. The CDR3 DNA reads TGTGCCAGCAGCTTAGGGGGACTTGCCTACGAGCAGTACTTC. The chain uses TRBV11-2 and TRBJ2-7, with D possibly being TRBD2 (6 bases). V was cut by 1 base and J by 2 bases, with 9 bases left in between. The CDR3 is 14 residues long. Per the germline V gene, CDR1 is SGHAT and CDR2 is FQNNGV.

The rearrangement links TRBV9 to TRBJ1-5, with 7 nucleotides matching TRBD1. The CDR3 covers 14 residues. Germline V gene lookup returns CDR1 SGDLS and CDR2 YYNGEE. With V trimmed by 6 bases and J by 3 bases, 6 bases remained unmatched. The CDR3 protein is CASNTGTDNQPQHF. In DNA form, the CDR3 reads TGTGCCAGCAACACCGGGACAGACAATCAGCCCCAGCATTTT.

The table lists this clonotype with a few counts. The rearrangement uses TRBV4-3 and TRBJ2-3; weak D call: TRBD1 (5 bases). V was clipped by 2 bases and J by 1 base, with 13 bases between them. Germline CDR1 reads LGHNA; CDR2 reads YSLEER. The CDR3 runs 16 residues. In DNA form, the CDR3 reads TGCGCCAGCAGCCAAACCTACCAGACAGGCACAGATACGCAGTATTTT. Encoded protein: CASSQTYQTGTDTQYF.

This clonotype was seen only a few times. CDR3 residues: CAISEEVSGNTIYF. The CDR3 nucleotides read TGTGCCATCAGTGAGGAGGTCTCTGGAAACACCATATATTTT. The chain is built from TRBV10-3 and TRBJ1-3; D unresolved. V was shortened by 2 bases and J by 0 bases, with 5 bases between the two germline ends. CDR3 length: 14 residues. Per germline, CDR1 ENHRY and CDR2 SYGVKD.